The clone carrying this T cell receptor beta chain came up a few times. Its antigen is as yet unknown. This sample is part of a study of vaccination effects on CD4 cells after COVID-19. Study-level information: Either the mRNA-1273 or the BNT162b2 vaccine was given to participants as two doses.

Sequencing in the ViraFEST assay came after antigen-specific CD4+ T cells had been expanded with viral peptide pools, which were used to stimulate PBMC. Culture lasted about 11 days before CD4+ T cell isolation. None of the vaccinated had previously contracted SARS-CoV-2, and their nucleocapsid antibodies tested negative. A density of roughly 2 million PBMC per well was used; these cells were cultured with approximately 9.1 IU/ml IL-2 and roughly 10 ug/ml peptides. It was on days 3 and 7 that half the medium was replaced with IL-2 medium. Germline CDR1 KGHDR, CDR2 SFDVKD. The CDR3 length is 11 residues. The ends were cut back, 9 bases at V and 5 bases at J, with 6 bases in the middle. Clones were sequenced by immunoSEQ multiplex PCR, and TCRdb holds only the in-frame ones, with some missing. Of about 73,000 clones in the sample, over 70% are singletons; the top ten hold about 10%. Study-wide results and caveats: Only a single clone (1 of 255 vaccine-induced clones in healthy vaccinees) cross-reacted with common cold coronaviruses.

Sequencing used CD4+ T cells from PBMCs cultured with SARS-CoV-2 spike peptides, obtained before COVID-19 vaccination. This TCR was recovered from a human donor who received a COVID-19 vaccine. The gene calls are TRBV24-1 and TRBJ2-2; D is unclear. CDR3 sequence (DNA): TGTGCCACCCAGAGGACCGGGGAGCTGTTTTTT. Translated: CATQRTGELFF.